Following are 15 T cell receptor beta chains from one sample sequenced in a study of human T cells and chemical hapten exposure (dated by TCRdb to the early 2020s). The library was prepared using RACE. Sequencing was performed on a NextSeq 500. In-frame beta chains were kept once TCRdb had trimmed the public reads at Q25 with fastp and called clones with MiXCR. Each entry merges the rows of one CDR3 protein and shows their most common DNA and genes. The sample has 40,000 to 65,000 distinct CDR3 sequences on record, about 11% of them singletons. Clones ranked in the top ten supply under 2% of the sample. This specimen's time point label, per the study, means: patch test 1, 2 weeks after DPC sensitization. The treatment or condition label of this sample denotes: therapeutic diphenylcyclopropenone sensitization with weekly scalp DPC. Unfractionated whole blood was collected in Tempus Blood RNA tubes, and total RNA was extracted from that blood.

Specimen: whole blood, collected in connection with sensitization to the hapten diphenylcyclopropenone (DPC). The source of these receptors is a middle-aged woman with alopecia areata. Some clones in this sample may be carry-over from other donors' samples.

The V call is TRBV19, the J call TRBJ2-1, with TRBD1 matching over 7 bases. Germline trimming cut 7 bases from V and 7 bases from J; bases unmatched to any gene: 10. The germline CDR1 and CDR2 sequences are LNHDA and SQIVND (reference sequence). The CDR3 totals 14 residues. The CDR3 protein is CASTDRVVWNEQFF. The CDR3 nucleotides are TGTGCCAGTACAGACAGGGTGGTCTGGAATGAGCAGTTCTTC.

J is TRBJ2-1 and V is TRBV29-1; a weak D match, TRBD1 (5 bases). CDR1 is SQVTM, CDR2 ANQGSEA, per germline. Trimming took off 7 bases at V and 3 bases at J, with 16 bases between the two ends. The CDR3 is 14 residues long. The CDR3 protein is CSARQTPYYNEQFF. The CDR3 coding sequence is TGCAGCGCAAGACAGACCCCCTACTACAATGAGCAGTTCTTC.

This clonotype showed up many times. The CDR3 DNA follows: TGTGCCAGCAGCCACAACCCAGGGAACACTGAAGCTTTCTTT. It encodes CASSHNPGNTEAFF. The genes are TRBV7-3 and TRBJ1-1; unclear D gene. The germline V and J ends were trimmed by 5 bases and 1 base, with 11 bases remaining between them. Germline lookup yields CDR1 SGHTA and CDR2 FQGTGA. The CDR3 is made up of 14 amino acids.

Ten or more counts support this clonotype. V usage is TRBV3-1 and J usage is TRBJ2-3; D is ambiguous. Trimming left V 2 bases short and J 4 bases short, with 13 bases between. There are 15 residues in the CDR3. Germline assignment: CDR1 LGHDT and CDR2 YNNKEL (reference sequence). Here the CDR3 DNA reads TGTGCCAGCAGCCAACCCGGGCAGAGTTCAGATACGCAGTATTTT. This encodes CASSQPGQSSDTQYF.

This chain joins TRBV4-2 and TRBJ2-1; D is possibly TRBD1 or TRBD2 (5 bases each). V lost 5 bases to trimming and J lost 11 bases, with 22 bases between them. The CDR3 covers 15 residues. Germline CDR1 and CDR2: LGHNA and YNFKEQ. CDR3 coding DNA: TGTGCCAGCAGCACCGTGAAGGAGGCCAACAGGAAGCAGTTCTTC. Amino acids: CASSTVKEANRKQFF.

This clonotype was detected many times. This chain connects TRBV6-6 to TRBJ1-5; a weak D match, TRBD1 (5 bases). In germline, CDR1 is MNHNY, CDR2 SVGAGI (reference sequence). This CDR3 spans 13 amino acids. V lost 6 bases to trimming and J lost 1 base, with 7 bases between them. The DNA of the CDR3 is TGTGCCAGCAGATGGGACAGCAATCAGCCCCAGCATTTT. Encoded protein: CASRWDSNQPQHF.

The chain recombines TRBV7-9 with TRBJ2-3; the D call may be TRBD1 or TRBD2 (5 bases each). Germline V gene data show CDR1 as SEHNR and CDR2 as FQNEAQ (reference sequence). The CDR3 totals 12 residues. Trimming took off 8 bases at V and 5 bases at J, with 11 bases between the two ends. CDR3 sequence: CASEGNGDTQYF. DNA for the CDR3: TGTGCCAGCGAGGGGAATGGAGATACGCAGTATTTT.

The J gene is TRBJ2-7, the V gene TRBV5-1; D possibly matches TRBD1 or TRBD2 (5 bases each). Deletions cut 2 bases from V and 3 bases from J, with 15 bases between. Per the germline V gene, CDR1 is SGHRS and CDR2 is YFSETQ. The CDR3 totals 15 residues. Here the CDR3 reads CASSFGASSVYEQYF. CDR3 DNA sequence: TGCGCCAGCAGCTTCGGGGCTAGCTCCGTCTACGAGCAGTACTTC.

The chain combines TRBV12-3 or TRBV12-4 with TRBJ2-1; the D gene is possibly TRBD1 (6 bases). V was shortened by 10 bases and J by 7 bases, with 17 bases between the two germline ends. This CDR3 has 13 amino acids. CDR3 sequence reads: CATLQGGTNEQFF. DNA for the CDR3: TGTGCCACCCTCCAAGGGGGAACAAATGAGCAGTTCTTC.

This clonotype has just a few counts. This rearrangement joins TRBV4-2 to TRBJ1-5; maybe TRBD1 (6 bases). V was trimmed by 1 base and J by 4 bases, leaving 11 bases between them. Germline-derived CDR1 and CDR2 are LGHNA and YNFKEQ. The CDR3 is 15 amino acids. The CDR3 nucleotides read TGTGCCAGCAGCCAAGGTGGAGGGGGAAATCAGCCCCAGCATTTT. Its protein product is CASSQGGGGNQPQHF.

This clonotype was detected many times. The CDR3 nucleotides read TGTGCCAGCAGTGAGACAGGGTATAGCAATCAGCCCCAGCATTTT. This translates into CASSETGYSNQPQHF. The chain employs TRBV27 and TRBJ1-5; 7 nucleotides align to TRBD1. The CDR3 runs 15 residues. The germline CDR1 and CDR2 sequences are MNHEY and SMNVEV (reference sequence). V was clipped by 5 bases and J by 0 bases; unmatched bases: 4.

This clonotype was counted at least ten times. J is TRBJ2-5 and V is TRBV7-3; D perhaps matches TRBD2 (5 bases). Germline V CDR1 and CDR2: SGHTA, FQGTGA. Trimming pared 2 bases from V and 2 bases from J, leaving 6 bases between. CDR3 length equals 13 residues. The CDR3 DNA reads as TGTGCCAGCAGCTTAGGACTGCAAGAGACCCAGTACTTC. Translated: CASSLGLQETQYF.

The table lists this clonotype with a few counts. The rearrangement links TRBV12-3 or TRBV12-4 to TRBJ2-6; TRBD2 aligns across 7 bases. The CDR3 contains 17 residues. With V trimmed by 5 bases and J by 4 bases, 11 bases remained unmatched. This CDR3 reads CASSPTLLAQGANVLTF. The CDR3 bases are TGTGCCAGCAGTCCCACCTTACTAGCGCAAGGGGCCAACGTCCTGACTTTC.

This clonotype turned up a few times. V is TRBV18 and J is TRBJ2-7; 8 positions match TRBD1. The CDR3 has 14 amino acids. The V segment lost 3 bases and the J segment 3 bases; nucleotides outside the gene matches: 4. CDR1 and CDR2 (germline): KGHSH, LQKENI. The CDR3 DNA follows: TGTGCCAGCTCACCTCGACAGGGGAGCTACGAGCAGTACTTC. Its translation: CASSPRQGSYEQYF.

As concerns this clonotype: A read error may explain this, as a much larger clone is one base away. The V gene is TRBV18, the J gene TRBJ1-1, with D unresolved. The CDR3 covers 15 residues. Looked up from germline, CDR1 is KGHSH and CDR2 is LQKENI. CDR3 DNA sequence: TGTGCCAGCTCACCGGGCTTAGACCTGAACAGTGAAGCTTTCTTT. It is translated as CASSPGLDLNSEAFF.